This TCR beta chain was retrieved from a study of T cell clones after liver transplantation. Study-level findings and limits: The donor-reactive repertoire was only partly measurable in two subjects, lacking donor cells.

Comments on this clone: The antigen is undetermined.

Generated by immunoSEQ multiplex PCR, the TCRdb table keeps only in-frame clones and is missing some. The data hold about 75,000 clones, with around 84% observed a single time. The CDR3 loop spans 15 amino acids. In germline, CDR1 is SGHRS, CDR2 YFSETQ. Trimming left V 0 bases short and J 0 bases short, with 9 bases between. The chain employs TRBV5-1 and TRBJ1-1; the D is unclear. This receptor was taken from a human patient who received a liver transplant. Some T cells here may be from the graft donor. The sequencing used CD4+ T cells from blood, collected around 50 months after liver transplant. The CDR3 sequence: CASSLVRDLNTEAFF. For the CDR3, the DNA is TGCGCCAGCAGCTTGGTTAGGGATTTGAACACTGAAGCTTTCTTT. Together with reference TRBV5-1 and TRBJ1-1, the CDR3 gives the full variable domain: KAGVTQTPRYLIKTRGQQVTLSCSPISGHRSVSWYQQTPGQGLQFLFEYFSETQRNKGNFPGRFSGRQFSNSRSEMNVSTLELGDSALYLCASSLVRDLNTEAFFGQGTRLTVV.